This T cell receptor (beta chain) was captured in a study of blood T cells in healthy people across ages. There are a few counts of this clonotype. The second PCR ran roughly 6 to 11 cycles with a sample-barcoded 5' primer and J-beta primers. TCRdb re-called the 5' RACE reads through MiXCR, storing one row per CDR3 protein. The sample carries just under 550,000 distinct CDR3 sequences, 24% recorded once. The CDR3 has 13 residues. The germline CDR1 and CDR2 sequences are DFQATT and SNEGSKA (reference sequence). V gave up 3 bases and J gave up 1 base, with 10 bases separating them. This sample also belongs to another study, concerning T cells of mothers and their children.

The origin of this receptor is a boy younger than 18 in good health. The rearrangement joins TRBV20-1 to TRBJ2-7, with a tentative D call TRBD1 (5 bases). The sequenced sample was blood. CDR3: CSASWGWSYEQYF. The CDR3 region has the DNA TGCAGTGCTAGCTGGGGCTGGTCCTACGAGCAGTACTTC.